The 31 T cell receptor beta chains in this list originate from one sample, sequenced in a study of technical replicates of blood from a few donors (TCRdb year 2017). Libraries were constructed by the immunoSEQ multiplex PCR assay. TCRdb re-hosts the immuneACCESS table, in-frame sequences only. Its copies lack some clones; in the studies checked, an unresolved V gene accounts for under half of them, and the cause for the rest is not known. The sample records approximately 70,000 clones, around 92% of which are singletons. The leading ten clones occupy 0.42% of the sample. The specimen sequenced was T cells isolated from PBMCs. These receptors originate from a human donor in good health.

The chain has TRBV29-1 and TRBJ2-1; perhaps TRBD2 as D (6 bases). Germline-derived CDR1 and CDR2 are SQVTM and ANQGSEA. The V gene lost 4 bases and the J gene lost 8 bases, with 12 bases spanning the gap. CDR3 length: 12 residues. CDR3: CSVVFGGHEQFF. As DNA, the CDR3 is TGCAGCGTTGTATTCGGAGGGCATGAGCAGTTCTTC.

The rearrangement joins TRBV10-2 to TRBJ1-4; D is uncertain. The CDR3 consists of 11 residues. Germline values: CDR1 WSHSY, CDR2 SAAADI. V was pared by 6 bases and J by 4 bases, with 3 bases between. The CDR3 is CASSNNEKLFF. In nucleotides, the CDR3 is TGCGCCAGCAGCAATAATGAAAAACTGTTTTTT.

This sequence joins TRBV13 and TRBJ2-7; 11 bases fit TRBD1. From germline, CDR1 is PRHDT and CDR2 FYEKMQ (reference sequence). This CDR3 has 17 amino acids. V lost 1 base to trimming and J lost 2 bases; unmatched junction nucleotides: 7. Here the CDR3 reads CASSLAGTGGGTYEQYF. The CDR3 region has the DNA TGTGCCAGCAGCTTAGCCGGGACAGGGGGTGGGACCTACGAGCAGTACTTC.

This clone has only one observation. The J gene is TRBJ2-7, the V gene TRBV29-1, with D possibly TRBD1 on 6 matching bases. The germline V and J ends were trimmed by 3 bases and 4 bases, with 10 bases remaining between them. Germline CDR1 reads SQVTM; CDR2 reads ANQGSEA. The CDR3 contains 12 residues. The DNA for the CDR3 is TGCAGCGTTGACGTGGGGGCATACGAGCAGTACTTC. Translated, it gives CSVDVGAYEQYF.

The chain links TRBV30 to TRBJ2-7, with D unresolved. Trimming removed 1 base from V and 3 bases from J, with 4 bases in between. The CDR3 is 11 residues long. The germline CDR1 and CDR2 sequences are GTSNPN and SVGIG (reference sequence). CDR3 loop: CAWSGNYEQYF. In DNA, the CDR3 is TGTGCCTGGAGTGGTAACTACGAGCAGTACTTC.

This chain joins TRBV27 and TRBJ2-7, with TRBD1 matching over 7 bases. The CDR3 totals 14 residues. V shed 2 bases, J shed 3 bases, and the junction held 4 bases outside the gene matches. In germline, CDR1 is MNHEY, CDR2 SMNVEV (reference sequence). This chain's CDR3 is CASSLSPGGYEQYF. In DNA form, the CDR3 reads TGTGCCAGCAGTTTAAGTCCAGGGGGCTACGAGCAGTACTTC.

The rearrangement uses TRBV4-3 and TRBJ2-7; TRBD2 matches 12 bases. The germline V gene encodes CDR1 LGHNA and CDR2 YSLEER. V gave up 4 bases and J gave up 7 bases; unmatched junction bases: 8. The CDR3 sequence is 15 residues long. This chain's CDR3 is CASSRTGLAGSEQYF. CDR3 nucleotides: TGCGCCAGCAGCCGGACGGGACTAGCGGGTAGTGAGCAGTACTTC.

J is TRBJ1-1 and V is TRBV6-6, with a tentative D call TRBD1 (6 bases). CDR3 length: 14 amino acids. The germline V and J ends were trimmed by 2 bases and 4 bases, with 11 bases remaining between them. Germline CDR1 is MNHNY and CDR2 is SVGAGI (reference sequence). CDR3 residues: CASSYEGGPTEAFF. Written as DNA, the CDR3 is TGTGCCAGCAGTTACGAGGGGGGGCCCACTGAAGCTTTCTTT.

CDR3 DNA sequence: TGTGCCAGCAGTTTTGGGCTTTACAATGAGCAGTTCTTC. Amino acid sequence: CASSFGLYNEQFF. This sequence joins TRBV27 and TRBJ2-1, with D unclear. Germline V gives CDR1 MNHEY, CDR2 SMNVEV (reference sequence). Trimming removed 3 bases from V and 4 bases from J, with 7 bases in between. The CDR3 has 13 amino acids.

The gene calls are TRBV19 and TRBJ1-5, with D uncertain. CDR3 length: 14 amino acids. Germline V gene sequence: CDR1 LNHDA, CDR2 SQIVND (reference sequence). V lost 10 bases to trimming and J lost 6 bases, with 19 bases between them. CDR3: CATLLGEVGQPQHF. CDR3 in DNA: TGTGCCACCCTCCTCGGGGAGGTCGGTCAGCCCCAGCATTTT.

The sample holds one count of this clone. The J gene is TRBJ1-1, the V gene TRBV7-8; D is unresolved. From germline, CDR1 is SGHVS and CDR2 FQNEAQ. The CDR3 is 15 amino acids. V lost 1 base to trimming and J lost 3 bases, with 12 bases between them. The CDR3 loop reads CASSLERVIDTEAFF. CDR3 coding DNA: TGTGCCAGCAGCTTAGAGCGGGTAATAGACACTGAAGCTTTCTTT.

The DNA for the CDR3 is TGTGCCAGCAGCGCGAGGCGACTAGAAAACACCGGGGAGCTGTTTTTT. It encodes CASSARRLENTGELFF. This rearrangement joins TRBV9 to TRBJ2-2; D perhaps matches TRBD2 (6 bases). Trimming pared 3 bases from V and 2 bases from J, leaving 14 bases between. The V gene's germline CDR1 is SGDLS and CDR2 YYNGEE. The CDR3 sequence is 16 residues long.

CDR3 nucleotides: TGTGCCAGCAGCTTTAATGCAGGGGGCTATGGCTACACCTTC. Encoded protein: CASSFNAGGYGYTF. This rearrangement joins TRBV5-4 to TRBJ1-2; 7 bases align to TRBD1. V was clipped by 2 bases and J by 4 bases; unmatched bases: 5. Germline V gene lookup returns CDR1 SGHNT and CDR2 YYREEE (reference sequence). This CDR3 has 14 amino acids.

To note about this clone: Within the sample, other DNA sequences also encode this same CDR3. V gene TRBV6-5 combines with J gene TRBJ1-2; D possibly corresponds to TRBD1 (5 bases). V was pared by 8 bases and J by 5 bases, with 9 bases between. The CDR3 length is 11 residues. The V gene's germline CDR1 is MNHEY and CDR2 SVGAGI. As DNA, the CDR3 is TGTGCCAGCTCTCAGGGTTATGGCTACACCTTC. It specifies CASSQGYGYTF.

V gene TRBV27 combines with J gene TRBJ1-5; 8 bases are shared with TRBD1. The CDR3 has 16 residues. In germline, CDR1 is MNHEY, CDR2 SMNVEV (reference sequence). The J segment lost 7 bases and the V segment lost 0 bases, leaving 8 bases of the junction unmatched. The chain's CDR3 is CASSLSPGQGGQPQHF. Written as DNA, the CDR3 is TGTGCCAGCAGTTTATCCCCTGGACAGGGAGGACAGCCCCAGCATTTT.

The chain links TRBV19 to TRBJ2-7, with 8 bases lining up with TRBD1. The CDR3 runs to 16 residues. V was clipped by 3 bases and J by 5 bases; unmatched bases: 12. Germline V gives CDR1 LNHDA, CDR2 SQIVND (reference sequence). The CDR3 region is CASSILTGQGVDEQYF. The CDR3 coding sequence is TGTGCCAGTAGTATCCTCACCGGACAGGGAGTGGACGAGCAGTACTTC.

This clone has just one count. The V and J genes are TRBV19 and TRBJ2-3; D call uncertain. CDR1 and CDR2 (germline): LNHDA, SQIVND (reference sequence). V lost 3 bases and J lost 9, with 7 bases in between. This CDR3 comprises 11 residues. The CDR3 DNA reads as TGTGCCAGTAGTATCCTCGAGACGCAGTATTTT. Its protein product is CASSILETQYF.

J is TRBJ1-5 and V is TRBV30, with TRBD1 matching over 10 bases. J lost 6 bases, V lost 8 bases, and 13 bases had no gene match. The CDR3 length is 15 residues. From germline, CDR1 is GTSNPN and CDR2 SVGIG (reference sequence). This chain's CDR3 is CAGSYGTGVSQPQHF. The CDR3, as DNA: TGTGCCGGATCATACGGGACAGGGGTTTCTCAGCCCCAGCATTTT.

The chain has TRBV5-1 and TRBJ1-1; 8 bases map to TRBD1. Germline assignment: CDR1 SGHRS and CDR2 YFSETQ. CDR3 length: 15 residues. V dropped 4 bases and J dropped 4; count of bases not matched to a gene: 9. CDR3 region: CASSDGQGSSTEAFF. DNA for the CDR3: TGCGCCAGCAGCGACGGACAGGGCTCTAGCACTGAAGCTTTCTTT.

This clone was observed a single time. The V and J genes are TRBV4-2 and TRBJ2-1, with TRBD2 identical over 13 bases. Germline CDR1 and CDR2: LGHNA and YNFKEQ. The CDR3 runs to 19 residues. The ends lost 1 base at V and 4 bases at J; junction bases unmatched: 10. The DNA for the CDR3 is TGTGCCAGCAGCCAAGGTTCACTACTAGCGGGAGGGCCATACAATGAGCAGTTCTTC. Residues: CASSQGSLLAGGPYNEQFF.

V usage is TRBV4-1 and J usage is TRBJ2-4, with 7 bases matching TRBD1. Per the germline V gene, CDR1 is MGHRA and CDR2 is YSYEKL. The CDR3 totals 18 residues. Losses at the gene ends were 1 base for V and 3 bases for J; bases not matched to a gene: 12. The CDR3 DNA is TGCGCCAGCAGCCAAGCTCCTACAGGGGTATATAGCAAAAACATTCAGTACTTC. It is translated as CASSQAPTGVYSKNIQYF.

This clone showed up just once. V and J are TRBV2 and TRBJ2-1, with TRBD1 identical over 8 bases. The germline gives CDR1 SNHLY, CDR2 FYNNEI. The CDR3 runs to 14 residues. Germline trimming cut 6 bases from V and 3 bases from J; bases unmatched to any gene: 4. Written as DNA, the CDR3 is TGTGCCAGCAGCGGGACAGGCTACTACAATGAGCAGTTCTTC. Translating gives CASSGTGYYNEQFF.

The genes are TRBV2 and TRBJ2-2; TRBD2 matches at 14 bases. CDR3 size: 16 residues. J lost 6 bases, V lost 10 bases, and 10 bases had no gene match. Per the germline V gene, CDR1 is SNHLY and CDR2 is FYNNEI. Here the CDR3 DNA reads TGTGCCACCCGAGGACTAGCGGGAGGAGAGTCCGGGGAGCTGTTTTTT. Protein sequence: CATRGLAGGESGELFF.

This chain links TRBV13 with TRBJ2-7, with 11 bases fitting TRBD1. The CDR3 length is 15 residues. Trimming removed 0 bases from V and 4 bases from J; junction bases left unmatched: 2. Germline CDR1 is PRHDT and CDR2 is FYEKMQ (reference sequence). Here the CDR3 DNA reads TGTGCCAGCAGCTTAGGCGGGACAGGGGGGTACGAGCAGTACTTC. It is translated as CASSLGGTGGYEQYF.

The J gene is TRBJ2-2, the V gene TRBV6-5; 7 bases agree with TRBD2. Trimming at V came to 6 bases and at J to 1 base, leaving 5 bases not matched to a gene. Germline-derived CDR1 and CDR2 are MNHEY and SVGAGI. The CDR3 is 15 amino acids. In nucleotides, the CDR3 is TGTGCCAGCAGCAAATTAGCGGGGAACACCGGGGAGCTGTTTTTT. It encodes CASSKLAGNTGELFF.

The chain has TRBV29-1 and TRBJ1-1; D may be TRBD1 (6 bases). V gave up 6 bases and J gave up 5 bases, with 16 bases separating them. Looked up from germline, CDR1 is SQVTM and CDR2 is ANQGSEA. This CDR3 contains 13 residues. In DNA, the CDR3 is TGCAGCGTCGCCAACGACAGGTGGACTGAAGCTTTCTTT. This translates into CSVANDRWTEAFF.

CDR3 protein: CASSYSGDGYTF. The CDR3 DNA reads TGTGCCAGCAGTTACTCAGGGGATGGCTACACCTTC. The chain uses TRBV27 and TRBJ1-2, with D possibly TRBD1 on 6 matching bases. Germline V gene lookup returns CDR1 MNHEY and CDR2 SMNVEV (reference sequence). Trimming shortened V by 4 bases and J by 6 bases, and 9 bases separated the two germline ends. The CDR3 is 12 amino acids.

This chain joins TRBV5-1 and TRBJ2-3; 7 bases align to TRBD2. This CDR3 is 16 amino acids long. V was pared by 6 bases and J by 4 bases, with 14 bases of the junction left unmatched. Per germline, CDR1 SGHRS and CDR2 YFSETQ. DNA for the CDR3: TGCGCCAGCACCCGGCGGGAGACAGAGGGCCCAGATACGCAGTATTTT. Encoded protein: CASTRRETEGPDTQYF.

The rearrangement links TRBV5-6 to TRBJ2-1; D uncertain. The CDR3 loop spans 12 amino acids. The V end was cut by 4 bases, the J end by 7 bases, with 9 bases between. Germline V lookup: CDR1 SGHDT, CDR2 YYEEEE. CDR3 nucleotide sequence: TGTGCCAGCAGCCACCTTCGGAATGAGCAGTTCTTC. Residues: CASSHLRNEQFF.

This clone occurred a few times. The chain has TRBV29-1 and TRBJ1-2, with a possible D match to TRBD1 (5 bases). V lost 4 bases to trimming and J lost 0 bases, with 12 bases between them. Germline assignment: CDR1 SQVTM and CDR2 ANQGSEA. CDR3 size: 14 residues. CDR3 region: CSVAGRGTNYGYTF. In nucleotides, the CDR3 is TGCAGCGTTGCTGGGAGGGGCACTAACTATGGCTACACCTTC. Drawing the rest from reference TRBV29-1 and TRBJ1-2, the complete variable domain is SAVISQKPSRDICQRGTSLTIQCQVDSQVTMMFWYRQQPGQSLTLIATANQGSEATYESGFVIDKFPISRPNLTFSTLTVSNMSPEDSSIYLCSVAGRGTNYGYTFGSGTRLTVV.

The chain recombines TRBV7-9 with TRBJ2-1, with TRBD2 identical over 10 bases. The germline CDR1 and CDR2 sequences are SEHNR and FQNEAQ (reference sequence). Trimming removed 5 bases from V and 4 bases from J; junction bases left unmatched: 11. CDR3 size: 17 residues. CDR3 sequence reads: CASSEVEREGPYNEQFF. Here the CDR3 DNA reads TGTGCCAGCAGCGAAGTCGAGCGGGAGGGCCCATACAATGAGCAGTTCTTC.